This T cell receptor beta chain was retrieved from a study of vaccination effects on CD4 cells after COVID-19. Cells that had been cultured for 10 days were the source of isolated CD4+ T cells. Some clones are missing from TCRdb's copy, which holds only in-frame ones; the method was immunoSEQ multiplex PCR. Of tens of thousands of clones listed, about 60% are singletons. This clone turned up a few times. As yet, its antigen is unknown. This CDR3 region has 16 residues. V lost 0 bases, J lost 3 bases, and 12 bases lay in between. Germline V lookup: CDR1 ENHRY, CDR2 SYGVKD. This sample comprised CD4+ T cells from PBMCs cultured without peptide, obtained before COVID-19 vaccination. The sequence was obtained from a human donor who received a COVID-19 vaccine. The genes are TRBV10-3 and TRBJ1-5, with a weak D call TRBD1 (6 bases). CDR3 residues: CAISESQGGNNQPQHF. For the CDR3, the DNA is TGTGCCATCAGTGAGTCACAGGGTGGGAACAATCAGCCCCAGCATTTT.